A single T cell receptor (beta chain) is shown here with its context. The data stem from a study of blood T cell repertoires in COVID-19. The method was immunoSEQ multiplex PCR; TCRdb's version includes in-frame clones alone and lacks a portion of them. The sample holds about 91,000 clones, approximately 78% seen once. The CDR3 spans 12 residues. V lost 1 base and J lost 5, with 5 bases in between. Looked up from germline, CDR1 is LGHDT and CDR2 is YNNKEL (reference sequence). This TCR was sampled from a man between 50 and 59 years old with active or convalescent COVID-19. Sequencing used peripheral blood. The chain has TRBV3-1 (or the pseudogene TRBV3-2) and TRBJ2-5; D gene unclear. CDR3 loop: CASSQATETQYF. In DNA, the CDR3 is TGTGCCAGCAGCCAAGCTACGGAGACCCAGTACTTC.